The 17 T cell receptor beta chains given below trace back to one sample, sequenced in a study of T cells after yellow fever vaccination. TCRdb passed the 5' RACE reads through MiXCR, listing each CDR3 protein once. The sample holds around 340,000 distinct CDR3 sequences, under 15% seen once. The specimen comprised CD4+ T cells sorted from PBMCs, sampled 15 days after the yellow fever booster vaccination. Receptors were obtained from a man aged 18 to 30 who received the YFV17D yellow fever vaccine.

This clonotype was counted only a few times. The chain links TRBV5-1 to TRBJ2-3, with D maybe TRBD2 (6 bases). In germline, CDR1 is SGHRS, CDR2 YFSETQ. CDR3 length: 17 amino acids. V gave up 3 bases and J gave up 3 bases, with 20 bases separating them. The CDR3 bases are TGCGCCAGCAGCTCGGACGGCTTAGGGAGGAGGACAGATACGCAGTATTTT. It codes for CASSSDGLGRRTDTQYF.

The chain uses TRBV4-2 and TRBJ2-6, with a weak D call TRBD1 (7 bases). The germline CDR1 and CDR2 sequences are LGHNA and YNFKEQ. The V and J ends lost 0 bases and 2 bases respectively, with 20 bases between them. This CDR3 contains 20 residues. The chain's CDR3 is CASSQDKTGRYWAGANVLTF. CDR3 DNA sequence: TGTGCCAGCAGCCAAGATAAGACAGGGAGGTACTGGGCTGGGGCCAACGTCCTGACTTTC.

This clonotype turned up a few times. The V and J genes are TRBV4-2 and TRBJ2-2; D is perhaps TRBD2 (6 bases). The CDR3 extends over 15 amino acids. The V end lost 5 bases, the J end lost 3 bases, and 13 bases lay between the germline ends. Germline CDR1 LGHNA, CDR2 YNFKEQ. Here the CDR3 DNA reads TGTGCCAGCAGCTTTACCGGGGGATACACCGGGGAGCTGTTTTTT. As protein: CASSFTGGYTGELFF.

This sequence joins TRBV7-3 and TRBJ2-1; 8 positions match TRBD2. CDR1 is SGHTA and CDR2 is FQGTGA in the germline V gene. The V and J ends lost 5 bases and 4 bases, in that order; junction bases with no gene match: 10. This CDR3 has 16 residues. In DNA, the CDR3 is TGTGCCAGCAGCCCTCTCCCGGGGGGGCTGTACAATGAGCAGTTCTTC. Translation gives CASSPLPGGLYNEQFF.

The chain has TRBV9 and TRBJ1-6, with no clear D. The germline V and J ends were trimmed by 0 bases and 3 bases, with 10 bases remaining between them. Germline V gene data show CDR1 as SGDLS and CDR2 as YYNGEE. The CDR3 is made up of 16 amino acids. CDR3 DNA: TGTGCCAGCAGCGTAGGGGGTTTGGGCTATAATTCACCCCTCCACTTT. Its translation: CASSVGGLGYNSPLHF.

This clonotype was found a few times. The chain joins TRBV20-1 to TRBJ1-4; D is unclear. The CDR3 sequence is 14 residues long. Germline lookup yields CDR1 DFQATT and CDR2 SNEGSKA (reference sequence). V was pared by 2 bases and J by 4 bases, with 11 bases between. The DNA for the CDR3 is TGCAGTGCTAGACAAGTTATACTTAATGAAAAACTGTTTTTT. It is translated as CSARQVILNEKLFF.

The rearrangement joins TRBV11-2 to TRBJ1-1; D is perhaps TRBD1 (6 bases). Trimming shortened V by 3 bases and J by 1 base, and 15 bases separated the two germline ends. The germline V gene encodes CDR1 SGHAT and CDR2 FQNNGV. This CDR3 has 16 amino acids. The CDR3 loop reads CASSLAVRGSNTEAFF. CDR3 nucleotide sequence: TGTGCCAGCAGCTTGGCAGTCAGGGGCTCGAACACTGAAGCTTTCTTT. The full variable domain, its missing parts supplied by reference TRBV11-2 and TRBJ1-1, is EAGVAQSPRYKIIEKRQSVAFWCNPISGHATLYWYQQILGQGPKLLIQFQNNGVVDDSQLPKDRFSAERLKGVDSTLKIQPAKLEDSAVYLCASSLAVRGSNTEAFFGQGTRLTVV.

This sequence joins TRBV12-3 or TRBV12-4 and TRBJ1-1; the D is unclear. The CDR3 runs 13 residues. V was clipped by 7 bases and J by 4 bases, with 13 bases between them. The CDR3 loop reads CASTSTGSTEAFF. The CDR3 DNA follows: TGTGCCAGCACTTCCACGGGAAGCACTGAAGCTTTCTTT.

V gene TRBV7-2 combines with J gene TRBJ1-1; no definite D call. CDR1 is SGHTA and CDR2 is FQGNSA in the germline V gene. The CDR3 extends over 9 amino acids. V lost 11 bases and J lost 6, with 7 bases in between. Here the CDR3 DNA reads TGTGCCGTGGGAGCTGAAGCTTTCTTT. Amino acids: CAVGAEAFF. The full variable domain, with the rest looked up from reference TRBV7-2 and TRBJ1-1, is GAGVSQSPSNKVTEKGKDVELRCDPISGHTALYWYRQSLGQGLEFLIYFQGNSAPDKSGLPSDRFSAERTGGSVSTLTIQRTQQEDSAVYLCAVGAEAFFGQGTRLTVV.

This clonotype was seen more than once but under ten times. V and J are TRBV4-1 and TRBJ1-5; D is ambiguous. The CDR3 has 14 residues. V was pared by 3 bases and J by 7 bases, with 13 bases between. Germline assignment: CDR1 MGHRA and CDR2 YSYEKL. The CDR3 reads CASSHNGVSQPQHF. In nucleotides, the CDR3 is TGCGCCAGCAGCCATAACGGGGTGAGCCAGCCCCAGCATTTT.

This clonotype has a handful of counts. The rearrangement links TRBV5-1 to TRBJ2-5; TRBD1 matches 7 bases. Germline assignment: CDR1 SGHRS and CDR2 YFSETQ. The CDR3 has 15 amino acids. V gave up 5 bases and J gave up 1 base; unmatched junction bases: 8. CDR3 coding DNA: TGCGCCAGCAGTTTCTCACAGGGGACCCAAGAGACCCAGTACTTC. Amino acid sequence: CASSFSQGTQETQYF.

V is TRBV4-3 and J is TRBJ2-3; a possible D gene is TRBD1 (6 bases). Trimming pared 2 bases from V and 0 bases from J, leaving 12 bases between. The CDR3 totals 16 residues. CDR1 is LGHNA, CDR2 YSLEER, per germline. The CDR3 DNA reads TGCGCCAGCAGCCAACAGACAGGACCTAGCACAGATACGCAGTATTTT. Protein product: CASSQQTGPSTDTQYF.

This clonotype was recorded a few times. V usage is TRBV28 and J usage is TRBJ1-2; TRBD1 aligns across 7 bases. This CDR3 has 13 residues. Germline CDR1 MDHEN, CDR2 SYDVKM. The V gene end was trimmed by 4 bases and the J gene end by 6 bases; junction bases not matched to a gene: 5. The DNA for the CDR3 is TGTGCCAGCAGTTCACCGGGACAGCATGGCTACACCTTC. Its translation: CASSSPGQHGYTF.

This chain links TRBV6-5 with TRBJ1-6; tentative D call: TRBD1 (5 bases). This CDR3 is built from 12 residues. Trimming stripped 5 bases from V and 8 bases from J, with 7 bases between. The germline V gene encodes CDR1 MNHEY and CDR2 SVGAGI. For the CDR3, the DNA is TGTGCCAGCAGTCGACAGTATTCACCCCTCCACTTT. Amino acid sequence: CASSRQYSPLHF.

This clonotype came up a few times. Here the CDR3 DNA reads TGTGCCAGCAGCCAAGACCCGAGGGGGTCTAACTATGGCTACACCTTC. It is translated as CASSQDPRGSNYGYTF. This rearrangement joins TRBV3-1 to TRBJ1-2; the D gene is possibly TRBD1 (6 bases). CDR3 length: 16 amino acids. Germline V gene sequence: CDR1 LGHDT, CDR2 YNNKEL (reference sequence). Deletions cut 0 bases from V and 0 bases from J, with 11 bases between.

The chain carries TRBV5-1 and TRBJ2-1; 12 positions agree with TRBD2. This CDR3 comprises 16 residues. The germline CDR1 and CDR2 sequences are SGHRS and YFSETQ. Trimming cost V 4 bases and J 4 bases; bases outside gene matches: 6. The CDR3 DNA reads TGCGCCAGCAGCCCTCCTAGCGGGGGGGGATACAATGAGCAGTTCTTC. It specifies CASSPPSGGGYNEQFF.

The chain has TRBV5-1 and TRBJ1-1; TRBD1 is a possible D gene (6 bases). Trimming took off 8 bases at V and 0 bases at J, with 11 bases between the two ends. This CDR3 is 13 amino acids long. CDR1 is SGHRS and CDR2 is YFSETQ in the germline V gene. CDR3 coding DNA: TGCGCCAGTACTAGGGGGATGAACACTGAAGCTTTCTTT. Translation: CASTRGMNTEAFF.